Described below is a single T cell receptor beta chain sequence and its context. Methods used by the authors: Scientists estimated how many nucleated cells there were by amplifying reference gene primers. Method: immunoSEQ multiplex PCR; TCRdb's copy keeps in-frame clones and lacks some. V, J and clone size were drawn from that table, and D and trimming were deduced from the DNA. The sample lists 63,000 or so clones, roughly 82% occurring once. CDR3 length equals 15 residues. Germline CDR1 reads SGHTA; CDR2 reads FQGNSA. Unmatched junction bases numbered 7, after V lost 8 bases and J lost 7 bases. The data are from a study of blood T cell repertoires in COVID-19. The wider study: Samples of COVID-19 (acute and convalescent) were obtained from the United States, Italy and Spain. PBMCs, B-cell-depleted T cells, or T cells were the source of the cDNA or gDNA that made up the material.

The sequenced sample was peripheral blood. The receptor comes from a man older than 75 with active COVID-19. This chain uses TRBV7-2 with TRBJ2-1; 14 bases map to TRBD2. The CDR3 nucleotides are TGTGCCAGCCGTAGGACTAGCGGGAGGATGAATGAGCAGTTCTTC. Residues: CASRRTSGRMNEQFF.